This T cell receptor (beta chain) derives from a study of T cells in Graves' hyperthyroidism and ophthalmopathy. Study-wide findings and caveats: Blood samples included most of the expanded thyroid clonotypes exceeding 0.001.

Aged 18 to 65, the patients had hyperthyroidism that was newly diagnosed and had lasted under 2 months. Blood was sampled at initial diagnosis of hyperthyroidism, prior to onset of any ophthalmopathy symptoms. This clonotype was counted ten times or more. Its antigen is unknown. Amplification of TCR beta CDR3 regions used RNA as the template. The study used the HTBI primer set for a first-round RT-PCR of the TCR CDR3. MiXCR, applied by TCRdb to the multiplex PCR reads, yields one record per CDR3 protein. The table records some 150,000 distinct CDR3 sequences, roughly a fifth of them present only once. The germline gives CDR1 DFQATT, CDR2 SNEGSKA (reference sequence). The V gene end was trimmed by 5 bases and the J gene end by 2 bases; junction bases not matched to a gene: 1. The CDR3 is made up of 12 amino acids.

Sample: blood. This sequence originates from a woman aged 45-59 years with Graves' hyperthyroidism that later progressed to Graves' ophthalmopathy. The V call is TRBV20-1, the J call TRBJ2-5, with 8 bases identical to TRBD2. The CDR3 DNA sequence: TGCAGTGCTTTAGCGGGACAAGAGACCCAGTACTTC. This gives the protein CSALAGQETQYF.